This T cell receptor (beta chain) was captured in a study of T cell responses to AZD1222 COVID-19 vaccine. Study results and caveats: Among vaccine-associated CD4 TCRs, coverage spanned spike, with dominance at 160-218 and 743-854. Donors were mostly white British, more females; clonal diversity possibly underestimated. Recipients of AZD1222 seropositive at baseline numbered only 5 to 7. Without day 14 samples, only post-peak T cell repertoires were studied.

The V gene lost 0 bases and the J gene lost 2 bases, with 8 bases spanning the gap. CDR1 is SGHNT and CDR2 is YYREEE in the germline V gene (reference sequence). This CDR3 contains 14 residues. On this clone: Its cognate antigen is unknown.

This table comes from immunoSEQ multiplex PCR, and its TCRdb copy is limited to in-frame clones, with some not included. The sample yields roughly 140,000 clones, 91% seen once. Source: peripheral blood, taken on day 0 of AZD1222 vaccination. The TCR originated in an adult in good health. This chain links TRBV5-4 with TRBJ1-2; D is ambiguous. This CDR3 reads CASSLGLPNYGYTF. The CDR3 DNA sequence: TGTGCCAGCAGCTTGGGGTTACCCAACTATGGCTACACCTTC.